This TCR beta chain came from a study of blood T cell repertoires in COVID-19. Study-wide context: COVID-19 samples, acute and convalescent, were from the United States, Italy and Spain.

Per the original methods: It was from reference gene primer amplification that nucleated cell counts were estimated. Sequencing used immunoSEQ multiplex PCR; TCRdb keeps in-frame clones, though not all of them. That table furnishes V, J and clone size, whereas the DNA furnished D and trimming. The sample has about 210,000 clones, 81% seen once. Participant ages covered about 18 to 100 years across 24 US areas. This receptor was obtained from a woman aged 45 to 65 with acute COVID-19. Sequenced: PBMCs or T cells enriched from blood (not recorded which).

The CDR3 loop is CSVDYDGNEQFF. Written as DNA, the CDR3 is TGCAGCGTTGACTATGACGGGAATGAGCAGTTCTTC. This chain links TRBV29-1 with TRBJ2-1; D unresolved. CDR1 SQVTM and CDR2 ANQGSEA come from the germline V gene. CDR3 size: 12 residues. Deletions cut 3 bases from V and 7 bases from J, with 10 bases between.